The 28 T cell receptor beta chains below come from one sample, sequenced in a study of cytomegalovirus exposure and HLA in healthy donors. In the PCR, 60 Vbeta and 13 Jbeta primers were used. The data were produced by immunoSEQ multiplex PCR, yet TCRdb's version contains in-frame clones alone and is incomplete. The sample records around 150,000 clones, about three quarters being singletons. Sequenced input: PBMCs. These TCRs come from a female donor in good health and CMV-seronegative.

The CDR3 loop reads CASSLWGAANEKLFF. The CDR3 bases are TGTGCCAGCAGTTTATGGGGGGCAGCTAATGAAAAACTGTTTTTT. The genes are TRBV28 and TRBJ1-4; a possible D gene is TRBD1 (6 bases). The germline V gene has CDR1 MDHEN and CDR2 SYDVKM. The V end was cut by 0 bases, the J end by 3 bases, with 8 bases between. The CDR3 is made up of 15 amino acids. Using reference TRBV28 and TRBJ1-4 for the parts outside the CDR3, the full variable domain is DVKVTQSSRYLVKRTGEKVFLECVQDMDHENMFWYRQDPGLGLRLIYFSYDVKMKEKGDIPEGYSVSREKKERFSLILESASTNQTSMYLCASSLWGAANEKLFFGSGTQLSVL.

The J gene is TRBJ2-5, the V gene TRBV7-9; 7 bases agree with TRBD2. TRBJ2-7 explains the end of the DNA better; the J call may be wrong. The CDR3 sequence is 14 residues long. Germline V gives CDR1 SEHNR, CDR2 FQNEAQ (reference sequence). The CDR3: CASSLVGGTYEQYF. DNA for the CDR3: TGTGCCAGCAGCTTAGTCGGGGGGACCTACGAGCAGTACTTC.

Remarks on this clone: The conserved closing phenylalanine or tryptophan is absent in this CDR3, likely reflecting a read error. CDR3 sequence reads: CASSEGQGRTYEQYL. The CDR3 DNA reads TGTGCCAGCAGTGAAGGACAGGGTAGGACCTACGAGCAGTACCTC. V and J are TRBV2 and TRBJ2-7; 7 bases agree with TRBD1. The germline V gene encodes CDR1 SNHLY and CDR2 FYNNEI. This CDR3 region has 15 residues. V was pared by 1 base and J by 2 bases, with 5 bases of the junction left unmatched.

The V call is TRBV9, the J call TRBJ1-5; D is uncertain. Germline V lookup: CDR1 SGDLS, CDR2 YYNGEE. V was pared by 0 bases and J by 1 base, with 5 bases between. This CDR3 is built from 14 residues. The CDR3 reads CASSVDGSNQPQHF. The CDR3 DNA reads TGTGCCAGCAGCGTAGATGGCAGCAATCAGCCCCAGCATTTT.

V is TRBV5-1 and J is TRBJ2-2; 8 bases align to TRBD2. CDR1 and CDR2 (germline): SGHRS, YFSETQ. CDR3 length: 17 amino acids. Losses at the gene ends were 4 bases for V and 2 bases for J; bases not matched to a gene: 10. The CDR3 loop reads CASSPTGGAPNTGELFF. CDR3 coding DNA: TGCGCCAGCAGCCCCACGGGGGGGGCTCCCAACACCGGGGAGCTGTTTTTT.

CDR3 protein: CASSQDSRYTEAFF. CDR3 bases: TGCGCCAGCAGCCAGGACAGCCGATACACTGAAGCTTTCTTT. The chain uses TRBV5-1 and TRBJ1-1, with D possibly matching TRBD1 (6 bases). The V end lost 4 bases, the J end lost 3 bases, and 13 bases lay between the germline ends. This CDR3 comprises 14 residues. Looked up from germline, CDR1 is SGHRS and CDR2 is YFSETQ.

This chain uses TRBV6-5 with TRBJ2-6; D gene ambiguous. The CDR3 totals 14 residues. Trimming took 7 bases from V and 0 from J, leaving 7 bases between them. The germline CDR1 and CDR2 sequences are MNHEY and SVGAGI. The CDR3 DNA reads as TGTGCCAGCACTCGGTTCTCTGGGGCCAACGTCCTGACTTTC. The encoded protein is CASTRFSGANVLTF.

This clone was seen a few times. V and J are TRBV30 and TRBJ2-1; weak D call: TRBD2 (5 bases). Trimming left V 1 base short and J 12 bases short, with 10 bases between. CDR1 and CDR2 (germline): GTSNPN, SVGIG (reference sequence). This CDR3 has 11 residues. The CDR3 DNA reads as TGTGCCTGGAGTGCGAGGGTAAGGCAGTTCTTC. Translated: CAWSARVRQFF.

The chain carries TRBV29-1 and TRBJ2-3; TRBD2 matches at 12 bases. Germline CDR1 SQVTM, CDR2 ANQGSEA. There are 15 residues in the CDR3. The junction had 4 bases not matched to a gene; V was cut back by 6 bases and J by 0 bases. The CDR3 DNA is TGCAGCGTCGCCGGGACTAGCGGGAGCACAGATACGCAGTATTTT. Its protein is CSVAGTSGSTDTQYF.

The chain joins TRBV18 to TRBJ1-1, with 11 bases fitting TRBD1. The CDR3 is made up of 16 amino acids. V dropped 6 bases and J dropped 0; count of bases not matched to a gene: 6. From germline, CDR1 is KGHSH and CDR2 LQKENI. CDR3 amino acids: CASSPGTGGMNTEAFF. CDR3 in DNA: TGTGCCAGCTCGCCCGGGACAGGGGGGATGAACACTGAAGCTTTCTTT.

The J gene is TRBJ2-7, the V gene TRBV29-1, with TRBD1 matching 7 bases. The CDR3 has 13 residues. Germline V gene data show CDR1 as SQVTM and CDR2 as ANQGSEA. Trimming removed 6 bases from V and 0 bases from J; junction bases left unmatched: 5. The CDR3, as DNA: TGCAGCGTAGAGACAGGGAGCTCCTACGAGCAGTACTTC. Amino acids: CSVETGSSYEQYF.

The chain carries TRBV19 and TRBJ2-7; no clear D. From germline, CDR1 is LNHDA and CDR2 SQIVND (reference sequence). The V gene lost 2 bases and the J gene lost 0 bases, with 8 bases spanning the gap. The CDR3 consists of 14 residues. The DNA for the CDR3 is TGTGCCAGTAGTATATCTAGGAACTCCTACGAGCAGTACTTC. Amino acid sequence: CASSISRNSYEQYF.

The V gene is TRBV9, the J gene TRBJ2-2, with TRBD2 identical over 8 bases. Trimming at V came to 2 bases and at J to 7 bases, leaving 4 bases not matched to a gene. The CDR3 contains 14 residues. Germline CDR1 and CDR2: SGDLS and YYNGEE. The CDR3 is CASSVGLDIGELFF. CDR3 sequence (DNA): TGTGCCAGCAGCGTGGGACTAGACATCGGGGAGCTGTTTTTT.

V gene TRBV20-1 combines with J gene TRBJ1-2; no definite D call. V was shortened by 3 bases and J by 4 bases, with 6 bases between the two germline ends. The CDR3 spans 11 residues. The V gene's germline CDR1 is DFQATT and CDR2 SNEGSKA (reference sequence). Written as DNA, the CDR3 is TGCAGTGCTAGGGGAGCCTATGGCTACACCTTC. It encodes CSARGAYGYTF.

This clone was observed at least ten times. V usage is TRBV5-1 and J usage is TRBJ1-2, with 8 bases identical to TRBD1. This CDR3 is 13 amino acids long. The trim removed 4 bases at V and 7 bases at J, leaving 6 bases unmatched. Germline CDR1 is SGHRS and CDR2 is YFSETQ. The CDR3 sequence: CASSLAGGSGYTF. DNA of the CDR3: TGCGCCAGCAGCCTGGCAGGGGGCAGTGGCTACACCTTC.

The rearrangement joins TRBV6-5 to TRBJ2-7, with 10 nucleotides matching TRBD1. Trimming removed 7 bases from V and 1 base from J; junction bases left unmatched: 7. The CDR3 consists of 15 residues. Germline CDR1 and CDR2: MNHEY and SVGAGI. The CDR3 protein is CASNPRQGASYEQYF. CDR3 sequence (DNA): TGTGCCAGCAATCCTAGACAGGGGGCTTCCTACGAGCAGTACTTC.

CDR3 residues: CASSVSEGALGYTF. The CDR3 nucleotides read TGTGCCAGCAGCGTAAGTGAGGGGGCTCTTGGCTACACCTTC. The J gene is TRBJ1-2, the V gene TRBV9, with 7 positions matching TRBD1. Per the germline V gene, CDR1 is SGDLS and CDR2 is YYNGEE. Germline trimming cut 1 base from V and 7 bases from J; bases unmatched to any gene: 7. The CDR3 spans 14 residues.

The rearrangement joins TRBV5-6 to TRBJ1-1; a possible D gene is TRBD1 (5 bases). Trimming took off 0 bases at V and 0 bases at J, with 9 bases between the two ends. In germline, CDR1 is SGHDT, CDR2 YYEEEE. This CDR3 is built from 15 residues. CDR3: CASSLGAGLNTEAFF. The CDR3 nucleotides read TGTGCCAGCAGCTTGGGGGCAGGGTTGAACACTGAAGCTTTCTTT. Drawing the rest from reference TRBV5-6 and TRBJ1-1, the complete variable domain is DAGVTQSPTHLIKTRGQQVTLRCSPKSGHDTVSWYQQALGQGPQFIFQYYEEEERQRGNFPDRFSGHQFPNYSSELNVNALLLGDSALYLCASSLGAGLNTEAFFGQGTRLTVV.

This clone has a handful of counts. The rearrangement links TRBV27 to TRBJ2-1; possibly TRBD2 for D (6 bases). Germline CDR1 MNHEY, CDR2 SMNVEV (reference sequence). CDR3 size: 14 residues. The V and J ends lost 6 bases and 7 bases respectively, with 16 bases between them. The CDR3 DNA is TGTGCCAGCAGGGGGGGAGTCAAGGCGAATGAGCAGTTCTTC. Amino acid sequence: CASRGGVKANEQFF.

The rearrangement uses TRBV19 and TRBJ2-5; possibly TRBD2 for D (6 bases). This CDR3 is built from 13 residues. The V end was cut by 1 base, the J end by 5 bases, with 8 bases between. Germline V gene lookup returns CDR1 LNHDA and CDR2 SQIVND (reference sequence). DNA for the CDR3: TGTGCCAGTAGTATAGGACGGGAGGAGACCCAGTACTTC. As protein: CASSIGREETQYF.

This chain links TRBV5-4 with TRBJ1-2; D ambiguous. Germline lookup yields CDR1 SGHNT and CDR2 YYREEE (reference sequence). CDR3 length equals 13 residues. V shed 2 bases and J shed 2 bases, with 7 bases lying between them. The CDR3 DNA follows: TGTGCCAGCAGCTTCCCCATGAACTATGGCTACACCTTC. Protein sequence: CASSFPMNYGYTF.

The CDR3 here is CASSPWGGGYTF. DNA of the CDR3: TGTGCCAGCAGCCCGTGGGGGGGCGGCTACACCTTC. This chain joins TRBV9 and TRBJ1-2; TRBD1 is a possible D gene (6 bases). V lost 4 bases and J lost 8, with 12 bases in between. CDR1 is SGDLS and CDR2 is YYNGEE in the germline V gene. The CDR3 spans 12 residues.

V is TRBV6-1 and J is TRBJ1-3; D might be TRBD1 (5 bases). In germline, CDR1 is MNHNS, CDR2 SASEGT. Trimming shortened V by 0 bases and J by 0 bases, and 12 bases separated the two germline ends. CDR3 size: 17 residues. The CDR3 reads CASSEAHATASGNTIYF. The CDR3 DNA sequence: TGTGCCAGCAGTGAAGCGCACGCGACAGCCTCTGGAAACACCATATATTTT.

This clone appeared a few times. The chain is built from TRBV4-1 and TRBJ2-7; possibly TRBD1 for D (5 bases). This CDR3 contains 17 residues. Per the germline V gene, CDR1 is MGHRA and CDR2 is YSYEKL. V dropped 0 bases and J dropped 2 bases, with 17 bases sitting between them. CDR3 protein: CASSQDGIPGYTYEQYF. CDR3 DNA sequence: TGCGCCAGCAGCCAAGATGGGATCCCAGGGTATACCTACGAGCAGTACTTC.

The genes are TRBV27 and TRBJ1-1; the D gene is possibly TRBD1 (5 bases). The V and J ends lost 3 bases and 0 bases respectively, with 8 bases between them. Germline CDR1 MNHEY, CDR2 SMNVEV (reference sequence). CDR3 length: 14 amino acids. Written as DNA, the CDR3 is TGTGCCAGCAGTTTGACAGCCATGAACACTGAAGCTTTCTTT. Translated, it gives CASSLTAMNTEAFF.

The chain combines TRBV9 with TRBJ2-3, with D possibly being TRBD1 (5 bases). V was trimmed by 6 bases and J by 0 bases, leaving 11 bases between them. The CDR3 sequence is 14 residues long. From germline, CDR1 is SGDLS and CDR2 YYNGEE. CDR3 bases: TGTGCCAGCAACAGACAGTTTAGCACAGATACGCAGTATTTT. It is translated as CASNRQFSTDTQYF.

The V gene is TRBV6-1, the J gene TRBJ2-4; TRBD2 is a possible D gene (6 bases). The length of the CDR3 is 15 residues. V lost 10 bases and J 0 bases, leaving 16 bases between the germline ends. Germline lookup yields CDR1 MNHNS and CDR2 SASEGT. This CDR3 is CATSGDRRAKNIQYF. The CDR3 DNA is TGTGCCACTTCGGGGGATCGGAGAGCCAAAAACATTCAGTACTTC.

This clone showed up just a few times. CDR3 region: CAWSAKKGRADTEAFF. CDR3 DNA sequence: TGTGCCTGGAGTGCCAAAAAGGGCAGGGCGGACACTGAAGCTTTCTTT. The chain has TRBV30 and TRBJ1-1, with D maybe TRBD1 (5 bases). Germline values: CDR1 GTSNPN, CDR2 SVGIG (reference sequence). Trimming left V 1 base short and J 3 bases short, with 18 bases between. The CDR3 covers 16 residues.